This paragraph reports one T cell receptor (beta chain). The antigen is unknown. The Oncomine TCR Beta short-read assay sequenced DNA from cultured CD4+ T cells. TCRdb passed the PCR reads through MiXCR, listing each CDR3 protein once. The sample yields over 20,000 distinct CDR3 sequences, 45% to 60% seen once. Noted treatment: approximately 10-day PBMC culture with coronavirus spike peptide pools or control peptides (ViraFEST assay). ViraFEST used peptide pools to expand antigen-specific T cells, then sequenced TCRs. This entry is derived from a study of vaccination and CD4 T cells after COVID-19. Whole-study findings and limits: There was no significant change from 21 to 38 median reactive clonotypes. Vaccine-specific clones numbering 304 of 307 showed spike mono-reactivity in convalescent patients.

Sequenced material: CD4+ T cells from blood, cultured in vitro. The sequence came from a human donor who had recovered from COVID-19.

CDR3 amino acids: CASSLGRANQPQHF. The CDR3 DNA is TGTGCCAGCAGCTTGGGCCGGGCCAATCAGCCCCAGCATTTT. This chain connects TRBV5-5 to TRBJ1-5; D is uncertain. The CDR3 consists of 14 residues. V dropped 0 bases and J dropped 3 bases, with 7 bases sitting between them. In germline, CDR1 is SGHKS, CDR2 YYEKEE (reference sequence).